Listed below are T cell receptor beta chains from one sample, sequenced in a study of CD8+CD57+ T cells in acquired aplastic anemia. From the reads, TCRdb called clonotypes with MiXCR, one entry per CDR3 protein. The table has tens of thousands of distinct CDR3 sequences, around 50% seen once. The sequenced material came from sorted CD4+, CD8+, or CD8+CD57+ T cells (not recorded which) from PBMCs. The origin of the receptors is a human donor in good health, serving as a control. CDR3s include the opening cysteine and the closing phenylalanine or tryptophan. Each record gives: clone size, J gene, V gene, CDR3 protein. Rows may omit the clone size; those that give it use once, few, many or a size class.

clone size: many
J gene: TRBJ1-1
V gene: TRBV12-3/TRBV12-4
CDR3 protein: CASSPGGTEAFF

clone size: NA
J gene: TRBJ2-1
V gene: TRBV7-7
CDR3 protein: CASSLAPGGNNEQFF

clone size: once
J gene: TRBJ1-6
V gene: TRBV2
CDR3 protein: CASSDPKGSSPLHF

clone size: many
J gene: TRBJ1-2
V gene: TRBV27
CDR3 protein: CASSLSRGVRGYTF

clone size: many
J gene: TRBJ2-2
V gene: TRBV6-1
CDR3 protein: CASSRTDRGGDTGELFF

clone size: few
J gene: TRBJ2-7
V gene: TRBV19
CDR3 protein: CASSIAPGSSYEQYF

clone size: NA
J gene: TRBJ2-7
V gene: TRBV5-1
CDR3 protein: CASSLGQGGEDEQYF

clone size: few
J gene: TRBJ2-7
V gene: TRBV15
CDR3 protein: CATSRTDRAYEQYF

clone size: NA
J gene: TRBJ2-2
V gene: TRBV7-6
CDR3 protein: CASSSDTGELFF

clone size: once
J gene: TRBJ2-1
V gene: TRBV29-1
CDR3 protein: CSVEGMTSGSPEQFF

clone size: NA
J gene: TRBJ1-2
V gene: TRBV10-3
CDR3 protein: CAITKDSNGYTF

clone size: once
J gene: TRBJ2-3
V gene: TRBV12-3/TRBV12-4
CDR3 protein: CAISGQGTDTQYF

clone size: NA
J gene: TRBJ1-1
V gene: TRBV10-3
CDR3 protein: CAISGDETDLHTEAFF

clone size: many
J gene: TRBJ2-7
V gene: TRBV6-1
CDR3 protein: CASSEGWAGLTYEQYF

clone size: once
J gene: TRBJ1-3
V gene: TRBV29-1
CDR3 protein: CSITGPGNTIYF

clone size: NA
J gene: TRBJ1-5
V gene: TRBV11-2
CDR3 protein: CASSFSGAYSNQPQHF

clone size: NA
J gene: TRBJ2-2
V gene: TRBV7-2
CDR3 protein: CASSSPNTGELFF

clone size: NA
J gene: TRBJ1-5
V gene: TRBV7-6
CDR3 protein: CASSSYTSNQPQHF

clone size: many
J gene: TRBJ2-2
V gene: TRBV2
CDR3 protein: CASSDNRGTGELFF

clone size: many
J gene: TRBJ1-2
V gene: TRBV6-5
CDR3 protein: CASSYRAGDYGYTF

clone size: NA
J gene: TRBJ1-1
V gene: TRBV29-1
CDR3 protein: CSVGPDTEAFF

clone size: NA
J gene: TRBJ2-1
V gene: TRBV29-1
CDR3 protein: CSVRGPVAGGGEQFF

clone size: many
J gene: TRBJ2-3
V gene: TRBV6-1
CDR3 protein: CASGRTGWGFTDTQYF

clone size: NA
J gene: TRBJ1-2
V gene: TRBV2
CDR3 protein: CASSVEGDGYTF

clone size: NA
J gene: TRBJ2-5
V gene: TRBV24-1
CDR3 protein: CATSDQDRQKETQYF

clone size: NA
J gene: TRBJ2-1
V gene: TRBV11-1
CDR3 protein: CARSPPSEGGYNEQFF

clone size: many
J gene: TRBJ1-3
V gene: TRBV19
CDR3 protein: CASGSGRRNTIYF

clone size: NA
J gene: TRBJ2-5
V gene: TRBV19
CDR3 protein: CASSIVGRGDTQYF

clone size: many
J gene: TRBJ2-7
V gene: TRBV6-1
CDR3 protein: CASRLDGTYEQYF

clone size: NA
J gene: TRBJ1-4
V gene: TRBV2
CDR3 protein: CASTQGEKLFF

clone size: NA
J gene: TRBJ2-7
V gene: TRBV5-6
CDR3 protein: CASSLRPEIDEQYF

clone size: many
J gene: TRBJ2-7
V gene: TRBV20-1
CDR3 protein: CSARDPSSYEQYF

clone size: NA
J gene: TRBJ2-1
V gene: TRBV14
CDR3 protein: CASSPSYNEQFF

clone size: many
J gene: TRBJ1-2
V gene: TRBV6-5
CDR3 protein: CASSYTPGFNYGYTF

clone size: NA
J gene: TRBJ2-5
V gene: TRBV14
CDR3 protein: CASSFRGLTGETQYF

clone size: NA
J gene: TRBJ1-2
V gene: TRBV10-2
CDR3 protein: CANRGGGDYGYTF

clone size: many
J gene: TRBJ2-2
V gene: TRBV12-3/TRBV12-4
CDR3 protein: CASSLFASGGSGELFF

clone size: NA
J gene: TRBJ2-3
V gene: TRBV9
CDR3 protein: CASTRADTQYF

clone size: few
J gene: NA
V gene: TRBV20-1
CDR3 protein: CSAGLAGVSHEQYF

clone size: once
J gene: TRBJ1-4
V gene: TRBV7-9
CDR3 protein: CASSHTTGIKEKLFF

clone size: many
J gene: TRBJ1-4
V gene: TRBV4-1
CDR3 protein: CASSQMIGHEKLFF

clone size: many
J gene: TRBJ2-7
V gene: TRBV10-2
CDR3 protein: CASGVGRGGEQYF

clone size: NA
J gene: TRBJ2-7
V gene: TRBV25-1
CDR3 protein: CASSRGGSYEQYF

clone size: NA
J gene: TRBJ2-3
V gene: TRBV24-1
CDR3 protein: CATSDPSGSSTDTQYF